A single sample is the source of the 25 T cell receptor beta chains below, sequenced in a study of blood T cell repertoires in COVID-19. Measured with immunoSEQ multiplex PCR; TCRdb has only the in-frame clones, and not every one. The data hold 200,000 to 250,000 clones, with roughly nine tenths observed a single time. The sample was peripheral blood. The origin of the receptors is a man aged 60 to 69 who had recovered from COVID-19.

V gene TRBV4-1 combines with J gene TRBJ2-3; TRBD1 aligns across 8 bases. The V gene end was trimmed by 0 bases and the J gene end by 2 bases; junction bases not matched to a gene: 4. The CDR3 runs to 16 residues. Germline lookup yields CDR1 MGHRA and CDR2 YSYEKL. The CDR3 reads CASSQDRDRITDTQYF. Here the CDR3 DNA reads TGCGCCAGCAGCCAAGACCGGGACAGGATCACAGATACGCAGTATTTT.

This chain links TRBV6-5 with TRBJ1-1, with 10 bases aligning to TRBD1. The CDR3 contains 14 residues. J was trimmed by 5 bases and V by 7 bases; bases with no gene match: 7. Germline V gives CDR1 MNHEY, CDR2 SVGAGI. The CDR3, as DNA: TGTGCCAGCACCCCAGAGGGACAGGGGACTGAAGCTTTCTTT. It specifies CASTPEGQGTEAFF.

V gene TRBV19 combines with J gene TRBJ2-5, with TRBD1 as a possible D gene (6 bases). The CDR3 runs 14 residues. V was clipped by 5 bases and J by 5 bases, with 15 bases between them. The germline V gene has CDR1 LNHDA and CDR2 SQIVND (reference sequence). In nucleotides, the CDR3 is TGTGCCAGTAGTCTTCGGACAGCTTCGGAGACCCAGTACTTC. Its protein is CASSLRTASETQYF.

CDR3 coding DNA: TGTGCCAGTAGTATGGGACAGGGAAGCAACTATAATTCACCCCTCCACTTT. This codes for CASSMGQGSNYNSPLHF. The chain couples TRBV19 to TRBJ1-6; 9 bases are shared with TRBD1. This CDR3 has 17 amino acids. V was pared by 3 bases and J by 3 bases, with 6 bases of the junction left unmatched. Germline CDR1 is LNHDA and CDR2 is SQIVND (reference sequence).

This clone was observed a single time. The CDR3 nucleotides read TGTGCCACCAGCAGCCGGGGGACGGCCGGAACTAGCAATCAGCCCCAGCATTTT. Translating it yields CATSSRGTAGTSNQPQHF. This sequence joins TRBV15 and TRBJ1-5, with D possibly TRBD1 on 5 matching bases. V lost 3 bases and J 0 bases, leaving 18 bases between the germline ends. The CDR3 length is 18 residues. The germline V gene encodes CDR1 LNHNV and CDR2 YYDKDF (reference sequence).

The J gene is TRBJ1-3, the V gene TRBV7-3; possible D gene TRBD1, 5 bases. The germline V gene encodes CDR1 SGHTA and CDR2 FQGTGA. This CDR3 contains 14 residues. Trimming cost V 3 bases and J 4 bases, with 10 bases left between them. The CDR3 DNA is TGTGCCAGCAGCTTCACAGGTTCCGGAAACACCATATATTTT. Translated, it gives CASSFTGSGNTIYF.

The chain uses TRBV20-1 and TRBJ1-1; D is unresolved. Deletions cut 5 bases from V and 6 bases from J, with 10 bases between. The CDR3 spans 11 residues. Germline-derived CDR1 and CDR2 are DFQATT and SNEGSKA (reference sequence). In DNA form, the CDR3 reads TGCAGTGCTTCCTCTATGCCTGAAGCTTTCTTT. Its translation is CSASSMPEAFF.

This rearrangement joins TRBV6-5 to TRBJ2-1; the D gene is possibly TRBD1 (6 bases). The CDR3 runs to 15 residues. V was pared by 6 bases and J by 0 bases, with 12 bases between. The germline V gene encodes CDR1 MNHEY and CDR2 SVGAGI. DNA of the CDR3: TGTGCCAGCAGGGGTGGGGGCCCCTCCTACAATGAGCAGTTCTTC. This translates into CASRGGGPSYNEQFF.

This clone appeared a single time. This rearrangement joins TRBV6-2 or TRBV6-3 to TRBJ1-2, with 8 bases aligning to TRBD1. Germline CDR1 is MNHEY and CDR2 is SVGEGT. The J segment lost 5 bases and the V segment lost 3 bases, leaving 5 bases of the junction unmatched. The CDR3 has 14 amino acids. CDR3 region: CASSYRDRHYGYTF. The CDR3 bases are TGTGCCAGCAGTTATCGGGACAGGCATTATGGCTACACCTTC.

The chain recombines TRBV10-3 with TRBJ2-3; D not certain. Trimming shortened V by 4 bases and J by 2 bases, and 10 bases separated the two germline ends. The CDR3 sequence is 14 residues long. Germline CDR1 and CDR2: ENHRY and SYGVKD. This chain's CDR3 is CAISGTLNTDTQYF. Here the CDR3 DNA reads TGTGCCATCAGTGGAACTTTGAACACAGATACGCAGTATTTT.

V is TRBV9 and J is TRBJ2-2; 9 nucleotides match TRBD2. The CDR3 extends over 16 amino acids. Looked up from germline, CDR1 is SGDLS and CDR2 is YYNGEE. V lost 3 bases to trimming and J lost 0 bases; unmatched junction nucleotides: 3. CDR3 coding DNA: TGTGCCAGCAGCGAGAGGACTAGCGCGAACACCGGGGAGCTGTTTTTT. It translates to CASSERTSANTGELFF.

The chain couples TRBV3-1 (or the pseudogene TRBV3-2) to TRBJ2-5, with 14 bases that match TRBD2. V trimming: 4 bases; J trimming: 2 bases; junction bases outside the gene matches: 6. The CDR3 is 17 amino acids. Germline V lookup: CDR1 LGHDT, CDR2 YNNKEL (reference sequence). Here the CDR3 DNA reads TGTGCCAGCAGCCTCCGGACTAGCGGGAGGCAACAAGAGACCCAGTACTTC. This sequence encodes CASSLRTSGRQQETQYF.

This chain connects TRBV3-1 (or the pseudogene TRBV3-2) to TRBJ1-3, with D possibly TRBD1 on 6 matching bases. Germline values: CDR1 LGHDT, CDR2 YNNKEL (reference sequence). The CDR3 loop spans 16 amino acids. Trimming left V 4 bases short and J 4 bases short, with 17 bases between. DNA for the CDR3: TGTGCCAGCAGCCGAGGGGGAGTTGGTTCAGGAAACACCATATATTTT. Protein product: CASSRGGVGSGNTIYF.

This clone was observed a few times. The V call is TRBV9, the J call TRBJ1-1, with D tentatively TRBD1 (6 bases). The ends were cut back, 2 bases at V and 5 bases at J, with 13 bases in the middle. Germline loops: CDR1 SGDLS, CDR2 YYNGEE. This CDR3 has 14 residues. Here the CDR3 DNA reads TGTGCCAGCAGCGTGTCAGGGGTAATGACTGAAGCTTTCTTT. It encodes CASSVSGVMTEAFF.

The chain couples TRBV19 to TRBJ2-2, with 9 nucleotides matching TRBD2. Germline V lookup: CDR1 LNHDA, CDR2 SQIVND (reference sequence). This CDR3 has 17 residues. V lost 4 bases and J lost 1; bases outside the gene matches: 7. CDR3 nucleotide sequence: TGTGCCAGTAGTACCCCTAGCGGGGTCCGGAACACCGGGGAGCTGTTTTTT. Translating it yields CASSTPSGVRNTGELFF.

This clone showed up just once. The chain carries TRBV7-3 and TRBJ2-1, with 7 bases fitting TRBD2. Germline V CDR1 and CDR2: SGHTA, FQGTGA. The V and J ends lost 2 bases and 8 bases, in that order; junction bases with no gene match: 9. The CDR3 covers 15 residues. Here the CDR3 reads CASSLGVGLEYEQFF. In DNA form, the CDR3 reads TGTGCCAGCAGCTTAGGAGTAGGACTAGAATATGAGCAGTTCTTC.

The DNA for the CDR3 is TGTGCCAGCAGGTTAAGACGGGACAGGTATAATTCACCCCTCCACTTT. This translates into CASRLRRDRYNSPLHF. V gene TRBV27 combines with J gene TRBJ1-6, with 8 bases that match TRBD1. In germline, CDR1 is MNHEY, CDR2 SMNVEV (reference sequence). The CDR3 has 16 residues. V shed 6 bases and J 4 bases; nucleotides not matched to a gene: 8.

This clone is a singleton in its sample. This chain uses TRBV7-2 with TRBJ2-1, with 7 bases aligning to TRBD2. Germline V CDR1 and CDR2: SGHTA, FQGNSA. CDR3 size: 13 residues. V gave up 5 bases and J gave up 6 bases; unmatched junction bases: 4. The CDR3: CASSHSGGNEQFF. The CDR3 DNA sequence: TGTGCCAGCAGCCACTCGGGGGGCAATGAGCAGTTCTTC.

V is TRBV7-2 and J is TRBJ2-1, with 11 nucleotides matching TRBD2. Germline CDR1 SGHTA, CDR2 FQGNSA. CDR3 size: 15 residues. The V gene end was trimmed by 6 bases and the J gene end by 6 bases; junction bases not matched to a gene: 7. The CDR3 DNA is TGTGCCAGCAGATTAACTAGCGGGAGCCGCAATGAGCAGTTCTTC. Encoded protein: CASRLTSGSRNEQFF.

This chain joins TRBV30 and TRBJ2-7, with D perhaps matching TRBD1 (6 bases). The CDR3 loop spans 15 amino acids. CDR1 GTSNPN and CDR2 SVGIG come from the germline V gene (reference sequence). V dropped 0 bases and J dropped 2 bases, with 14 bases sitting between them. CDR3 protein: CAWSVQQGFTYEQYF. In nucleotides, the CDR3 is TGTGCCTGGAGTGTACAACAGGGCTTCACCTACGAGCAGTACTTC.

The V call is TRBV6-5, the J call TRBJ1-4, with TRBD1 as a possible D gene (5 bases). Per germline, CDR1 MNHEY and CDR2 SVGAGI. The CDR3 has 14 amino acids. V was shortened by 7 bases and J by 3 bases, with 12 bases between the two germline ends. As DNA, the CDR3 is TGTGCCAGCAAAGCCGGGGGGGCTAATGAAAAACTGTTTTTT. It codes for CASKAGGANEKLFF.

Only one count was recorded for this clone. The chain recombines TRBV7-2 with TRBJ2-6; a weak D match, TRBD1 (6 bases). The germline V gene encodes CDR1 SGHTA and CDR2 FQGNSA. V lost 2 bases and J lost 0, with 14 bases in between. The CDR3 is made up of 18 amino acids. CDR3 nucleotides: TGTGCCAGCAGCTTACTCCGCAGGGGTACCTCTGGGGCCAACGTCCTGACTTTC. Translated: CASSLLRRGTSGANVLTF.

The V gene is TRBV11-3, the J gene TRBJ2-1, with 7 bases matching TRBD2. The CDR3 contains 13 residues. V shed 5 bases and J 9 bases; nucleotides not matched to a gene: 7. Germline CDR1 is SGHNT and CDR2 is YENEEA. As DNA, the CDR3 is TGTGCCAGCAGCCACAGCGGGACGGTTGAGCAGTTCTTC. Its protein is CASSHSGTVEQFF.

The chain carries TRBV19 and TRBJ2-7; TRBD1 might be the D (6 bases). Germline lookup yields CDR1 LNHDA and CDR2 SQIVND (reference sequence). The CDR3 runs to 14 residues. The V and J ends lost 2 bases and 6 bases respectively, with 14 bases between them. CDR3 nucleotide sequence: TGTGCCAGTAGTATAAACGCAGGGGTCGGCGAGCAGTACTTC. Translation: CASSINAGVGEQYF.

J is TRBJ1-1 and V is TRBV6-5; 8 nucleotides align to TRBD1. Losses at the gene ends were 5 bases for V and 7 bases for J; bases not matched to a gene: 3. The V gene's germline CDR1 is MNHEY and CDR2 SVGAGI. This CDR3 is built from 12 residues. CDR3 sequence: CASSQGAGEAFF. The DNA for the CDR3 is TGTGCCAGCAGTCAGGGGGCAGGTGAAGCTTTCTTT.